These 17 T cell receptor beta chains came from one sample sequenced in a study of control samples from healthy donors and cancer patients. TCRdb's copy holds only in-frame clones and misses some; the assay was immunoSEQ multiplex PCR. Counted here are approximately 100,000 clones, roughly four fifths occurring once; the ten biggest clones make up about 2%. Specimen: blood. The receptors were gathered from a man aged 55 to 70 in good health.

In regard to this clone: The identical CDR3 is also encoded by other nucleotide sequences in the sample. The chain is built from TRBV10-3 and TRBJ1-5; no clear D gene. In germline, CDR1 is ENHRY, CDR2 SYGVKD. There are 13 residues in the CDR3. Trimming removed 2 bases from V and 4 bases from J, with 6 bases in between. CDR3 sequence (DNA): TGTGCCATCAGTGAGGAAGGGAATCAGCCCCAGCATTTT. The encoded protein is CAISEEGNQPQHF.

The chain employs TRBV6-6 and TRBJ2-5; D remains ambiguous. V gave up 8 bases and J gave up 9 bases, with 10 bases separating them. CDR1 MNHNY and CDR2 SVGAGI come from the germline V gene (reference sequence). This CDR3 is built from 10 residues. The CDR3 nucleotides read TGTGCCAGCGGAAATTTAGCCCAGTACTTC. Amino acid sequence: CASGNLAQYF.

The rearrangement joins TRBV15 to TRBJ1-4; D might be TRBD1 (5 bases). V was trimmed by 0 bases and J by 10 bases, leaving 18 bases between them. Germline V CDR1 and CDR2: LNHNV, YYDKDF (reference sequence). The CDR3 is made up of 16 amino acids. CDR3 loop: CATSREFGPAGGKLFF. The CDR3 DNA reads TGTGCCACCAGCAGAGAATTCGGGCCGGCGGGGGGAAAACTGTTTTTT.

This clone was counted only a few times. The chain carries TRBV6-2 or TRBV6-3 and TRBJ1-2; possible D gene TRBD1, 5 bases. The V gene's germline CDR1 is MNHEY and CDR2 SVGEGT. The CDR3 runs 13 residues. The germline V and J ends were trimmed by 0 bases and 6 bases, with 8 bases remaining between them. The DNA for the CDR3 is TGTGCCAGCAGTTACTCAGGGGTGGATGGCTACACCTTC. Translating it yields CASSYSGVDGYTF.

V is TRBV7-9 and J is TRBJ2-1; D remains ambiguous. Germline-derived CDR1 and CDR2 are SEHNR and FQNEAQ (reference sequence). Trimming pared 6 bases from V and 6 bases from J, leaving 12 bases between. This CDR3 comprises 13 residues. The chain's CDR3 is CASRRPVGNEQFF. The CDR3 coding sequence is TGTGCCAGCAGACGTCCCGTCGGCAATGAGCAGTTCTTC.

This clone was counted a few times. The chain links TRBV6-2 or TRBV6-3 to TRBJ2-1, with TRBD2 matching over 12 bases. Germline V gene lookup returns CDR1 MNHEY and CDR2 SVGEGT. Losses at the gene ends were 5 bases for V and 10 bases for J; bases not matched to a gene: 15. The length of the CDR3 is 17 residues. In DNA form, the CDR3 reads TGTGCCAGCAGTCATGATCCGGCTAGCGGGAGGGCCTGGGAGCAGTTCTTC. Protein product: CASSHDPASGRAWEQFF.

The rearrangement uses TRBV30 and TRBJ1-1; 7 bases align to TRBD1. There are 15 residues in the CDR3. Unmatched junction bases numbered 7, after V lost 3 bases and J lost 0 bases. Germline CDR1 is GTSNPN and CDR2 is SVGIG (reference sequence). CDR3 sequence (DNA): TGTGCCTGGAGGCGAACAGGACAGGTGAACACTGAAGCTTTCTTT. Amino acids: CAWRRTGQVNTEAFF.

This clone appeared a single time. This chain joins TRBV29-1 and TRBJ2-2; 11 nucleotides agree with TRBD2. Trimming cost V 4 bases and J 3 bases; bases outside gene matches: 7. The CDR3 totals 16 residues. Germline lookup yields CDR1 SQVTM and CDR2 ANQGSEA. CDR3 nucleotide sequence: TGCAGCGTTGCTTTAGCGGGAGGGCCTTACACCGGGGAGCTGTTTTTT. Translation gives CSVALAGGPYTGELFF.

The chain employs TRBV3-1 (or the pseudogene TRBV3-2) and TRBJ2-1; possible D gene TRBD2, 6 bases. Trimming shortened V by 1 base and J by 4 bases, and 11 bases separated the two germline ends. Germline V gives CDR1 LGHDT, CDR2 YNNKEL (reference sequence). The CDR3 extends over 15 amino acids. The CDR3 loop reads CASSQGREGYNEQFF. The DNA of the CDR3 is TGTGCCAGCAGCCAAGGGCGGGAAGGATACAATGAGCAGTTCTTC.

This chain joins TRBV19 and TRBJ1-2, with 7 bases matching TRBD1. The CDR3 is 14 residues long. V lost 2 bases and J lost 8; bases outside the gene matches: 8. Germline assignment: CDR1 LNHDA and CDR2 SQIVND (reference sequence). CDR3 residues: CASSISQGRYGYTF. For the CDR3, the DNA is TGTGCCAGTAGTATATCACAGGGGAGATACGGCTACACCTTC. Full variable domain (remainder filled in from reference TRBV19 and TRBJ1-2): DGGITQSPKYLFRKEGQNVTLSCEQNLNHDAMYWYRQDPGQGLRLIYYSQIVNDFQKGDIAEGYSVSREKKESFPLTVTSAQKNPTAFYLCASSISQGRYGYTFGSGTRLTVV.

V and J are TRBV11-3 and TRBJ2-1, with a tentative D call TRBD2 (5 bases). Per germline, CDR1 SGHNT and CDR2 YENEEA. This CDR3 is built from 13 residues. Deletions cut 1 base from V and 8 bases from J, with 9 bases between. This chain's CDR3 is CASSLGVRDEQFF. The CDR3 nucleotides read TGTGCCAGCAGCTTAGGGGTGAGGGATGAGCAGTTCTTC.

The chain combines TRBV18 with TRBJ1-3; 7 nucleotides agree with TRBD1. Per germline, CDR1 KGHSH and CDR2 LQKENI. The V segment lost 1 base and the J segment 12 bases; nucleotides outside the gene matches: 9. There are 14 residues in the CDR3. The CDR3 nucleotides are TGTGCCAGCTCACCACTAGACAGGGAATGGAGCATATATTTT. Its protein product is CASSPLDREWSIYF.

CDR3 region: CASSLDSNYGYTF. The CDR3 region has the DNA TGTGCCAGCAGTCTGGACAGTAACTATGGCTACACCTTC. The genes are TRBV12-3 or TRBV12-4 and TRBJ1-2; tentatively, D is TRBD1 (6 bases). Trimming shortened V by 5 bases and J by 1 base, and 8 bases separated the two germline ends. CDR3 length: 13 amino acids.

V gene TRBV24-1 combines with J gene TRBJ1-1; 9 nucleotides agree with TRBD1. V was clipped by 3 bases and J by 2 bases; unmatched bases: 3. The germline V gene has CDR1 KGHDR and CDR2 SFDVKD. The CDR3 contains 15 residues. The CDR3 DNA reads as TGTGCCACCAGTGATACAGGGGGCGCAAACACTGAAGCTTTCTTT. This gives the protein CATSDTGGANTEAFF.

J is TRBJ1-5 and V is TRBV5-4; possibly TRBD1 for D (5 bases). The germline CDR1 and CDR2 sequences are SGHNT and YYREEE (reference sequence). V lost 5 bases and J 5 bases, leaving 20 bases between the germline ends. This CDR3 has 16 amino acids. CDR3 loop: CASSSGPGKGDQPQHF. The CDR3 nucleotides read TGTGCCAGCAGTTCGGGGCCTGGCAAAGGGGATCAGCCCCAGCATTTT.

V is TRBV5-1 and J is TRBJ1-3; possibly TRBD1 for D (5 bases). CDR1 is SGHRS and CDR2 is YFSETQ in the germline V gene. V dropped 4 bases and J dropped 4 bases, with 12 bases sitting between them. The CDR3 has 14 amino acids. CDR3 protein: CASSDGTEGNTIYF. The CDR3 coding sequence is TGCGCCAGCAGCGATGGGACGGAGGGAAACACCATATATTTT.

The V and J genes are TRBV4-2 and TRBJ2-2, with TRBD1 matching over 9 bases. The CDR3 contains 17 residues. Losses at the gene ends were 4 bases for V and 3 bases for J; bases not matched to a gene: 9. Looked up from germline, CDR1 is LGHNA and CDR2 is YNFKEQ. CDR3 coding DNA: TGTGCCAGCAGCCGAGCACCACAGGGGGCGGACACCGGGGAGCTGTTTTTT. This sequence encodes CASSRAPQGADTGELFF.